The 4 T cell receptor beta chains below come from one sample, sequenced in a study of metastatic and nonmetastatic thyroid tumors. TCRdb re-analyzed the PCR reads using MiXCR. The table records tens of thousands of clones, roughly a sixth of them present only once. Treatment of any kind had been given to no patient before thyroid surgery. The sequencing sample was made of tumor tissue. The receptors here all came from a female donor with papillary thyroid cancer or a benign thyroid nodule (not recorded which). Some clones in this sample may be carry-over from other donors' samples.

This clone came up once. The gene calls are TRBV11-2 and TRBJ2-1; 11 bases are a match to TRBD2. CDR3 length equals 18 residues. J lost 4 bases, V lost 5 bases, and 13 bases had no gene match. CDR1 SGHAT and CDR2 FQNNGV come from the germline V gene. The CDR3 DNA is TGTGCCAGCAGCCCCCAGCCACTAGCGGGAGAGGGGTACAATGAGCAGTTCTTC. It yields the protein CASSPQPLAGEGYNEQFF.

Turning to this clone: A much larger clone lies one base from this, so it may be a read error. The CDR3 bases are TGTGCCAGCAGCTTATTGGGTGATGAGCAGTTCTTC. It specifies CASSLLGDEQFF. The chain carries TRBV7-6 and TRBJ2-1; D not certain. The germline V gene has CDR1 SGHVS and CDR2 FNYEAQ. This CDR3 is 12 amino acids long. Trimming took 2 bases from V and 8 from J, leaving 7 bases between them.

The table lists this clone with many counts. V and J are TRBV6-2 or TRBV6-3 and TRBJ2-7, with 10 positions matching TRBD2. CDR1 is MNHEY and CDR2 is SVGEGT in the germline V gene. This CDR3 has 14 amino acids. V shed 6 bases, J shed 3 bases, and the junction held 5 bases outside the gene matches. The CDR3 protein is CASRQTSGYYEQYF. CDR3 sequence (DNA): TGTGCCAGCAGGCAGACTAGCGGGTACTACGAGCAGTACTTC.

This clone was seen at least ten times. This chain's CDR3 is CSASHSGSSYNEQFF. CDR3 nucleotide sequence: TGCAGTGCTAGCCATAGCGGGAGCTCCTACAATGAGCAGTTCTTC. The V gene is TRBV20-1, the J gene TRBJ2-1, with TRBD2 identical over 9 bases. CDR1 and CDR2 (germline): DFQATT, SNEGSKA (reference sequence). V lost 3 bases, J lost 0 bases, and 3 bases stayed unmatched. The CDR3 is made up of 15 amino acids.